This T cell receptor beta chain was recorded in a study of T cell repertoires in cytomegalovirus infection. In germline, CDR1 is SGHTA, CDR2 FQGNSA. Trimming removed 3 bases at V and 3 bases at J, with 5 bases between. The CDR3 is 12 amino acids. TCRdb itself ran the reads through MiXCR, one entry per CDR3 protein. The sample carries about 360,000 distinct CDR3 sequences, approximately 30% recorded once. This clonotype showed up just a few times. The target antigen is unknown. The chain is built from TRBV7-2 and TRBJ2-5; no reliable D call. This specimen consisted of cultured PBMCs, obtained from culture after CMV antigen stimulation. The receptor's source is a human donor in good health (CMV status not recorded). Some clones in this sample may be carry-over from other donors' samples. CDR3 region: CASSFTKETQYF. DNA for the CDR3: TGTGCCAGCAGCTTTACTAAAGAGACCCAGTACTTC.